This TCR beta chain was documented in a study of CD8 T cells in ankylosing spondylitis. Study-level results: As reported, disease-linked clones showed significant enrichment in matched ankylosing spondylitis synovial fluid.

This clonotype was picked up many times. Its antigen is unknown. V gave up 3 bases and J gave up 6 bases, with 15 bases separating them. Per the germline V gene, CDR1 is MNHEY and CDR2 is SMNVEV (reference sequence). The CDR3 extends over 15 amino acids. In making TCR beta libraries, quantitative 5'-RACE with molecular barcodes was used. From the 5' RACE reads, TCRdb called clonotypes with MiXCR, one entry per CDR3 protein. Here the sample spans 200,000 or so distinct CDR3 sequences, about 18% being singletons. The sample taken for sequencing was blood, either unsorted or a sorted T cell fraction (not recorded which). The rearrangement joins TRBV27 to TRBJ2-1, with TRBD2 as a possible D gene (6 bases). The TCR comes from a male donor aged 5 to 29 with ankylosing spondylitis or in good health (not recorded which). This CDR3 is CASSLAASVGNEQFF. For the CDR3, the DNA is TGTGCCAGCAGTTTGGCGGCTAGCGTAGGCAATGAGCAGTTCTTC.